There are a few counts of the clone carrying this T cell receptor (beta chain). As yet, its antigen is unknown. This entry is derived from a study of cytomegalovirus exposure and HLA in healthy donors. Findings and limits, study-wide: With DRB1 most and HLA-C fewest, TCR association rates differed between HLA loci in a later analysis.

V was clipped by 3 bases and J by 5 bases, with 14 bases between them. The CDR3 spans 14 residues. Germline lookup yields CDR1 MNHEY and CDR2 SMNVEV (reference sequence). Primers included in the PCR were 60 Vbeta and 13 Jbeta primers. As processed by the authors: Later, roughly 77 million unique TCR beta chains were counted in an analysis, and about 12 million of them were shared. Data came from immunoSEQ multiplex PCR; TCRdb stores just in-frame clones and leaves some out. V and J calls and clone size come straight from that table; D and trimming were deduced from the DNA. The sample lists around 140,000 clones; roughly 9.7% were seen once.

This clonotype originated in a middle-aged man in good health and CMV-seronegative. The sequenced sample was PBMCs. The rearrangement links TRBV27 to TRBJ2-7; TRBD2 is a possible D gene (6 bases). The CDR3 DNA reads TGTGCCAGCAGTTTGGGGGGAGGTCCCAACGAGCAGTACTTC. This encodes CASSLGGGPNEQYF.